This T cell receptor beta chain stems from a study of human T cells and chemical hapten exposure. Study details: Patch tests applied 0.01% DPC to the upper back, read at 6 days.

Noted time point: pre-sensitization, week 0. Treatment denoted: therapeutic diphenylcyclopropenone sensitization with weekly scalp DPC. At least ten counts were recorded for this clonotype. TCRdb processed the RACE reads anew with MiXCR; each CDR3 protein has one entry. The sample comprises tens of thousands of distinct CDR3 sequences, around 7.6% of which are singletons, and 1% to 1.5% rests with the top ten. V was pared by 3 bases and J by 7 bases, with 12 bases between. This CDR3 comprises 14 residues. The TCR sequence derives from a woman in her forties or fifties with alopecia areata. Some clones in this sample may be carry-over from other donors' samples. The V gene is TRBV12-3 or TRBV12-4, the J gene TRBJ1-4; perhaps TRBD1 as D (5 bases). This material consisted of whole blood, taken in connection with sensitization to the hapten diphenylcyclopropenone (DPC). CDR3 amino acids: CASSFSGLGEKLFF. In DNA, the CDR3 is TGTGCCAGCAGTTTCTCAGGGTTAGGTGAAAAACTGTTTTTT.